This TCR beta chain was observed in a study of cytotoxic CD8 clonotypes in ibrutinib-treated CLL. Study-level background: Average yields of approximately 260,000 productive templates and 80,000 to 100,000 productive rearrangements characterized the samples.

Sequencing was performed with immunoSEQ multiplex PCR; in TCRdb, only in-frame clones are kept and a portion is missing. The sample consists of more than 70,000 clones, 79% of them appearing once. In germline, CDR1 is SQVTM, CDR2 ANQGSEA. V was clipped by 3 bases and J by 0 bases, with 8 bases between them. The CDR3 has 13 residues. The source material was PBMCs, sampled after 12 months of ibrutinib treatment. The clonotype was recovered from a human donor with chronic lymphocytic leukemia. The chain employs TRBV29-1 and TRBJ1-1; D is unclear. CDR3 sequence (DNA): TGCAGCGTTGAGTCTCAAATGAACACTGAAGCTTTCTTT. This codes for CSVESQMNTEAFF.